This T cell receptor (beta chain) was sequenced in a study of long-term antiretroviral therapy in people with HIV. A note on this clone: The antigen is not known.

Study conclusions and caveats: Dominant in the repertoire at all time points were clones expanded before ART.

Researchers report immunoSEQ v3.0 was run at survey level. This table comes from immunoSEQ multiplex PCR, and its TCRdb copy is limited to in-frame clones, with some not included. The sample yields tens of thousands of clones, over 75% seen once. V lost 2 bases, J lost 2 bases, and 6 bases lay in between. The V gene's germline CDR1 is LNHDA and CDR2 SQIVND (reference sequence). This CDR3 contains 14 residues. This TCR came from a woman aged 35 to 49 with HIV. The V gene is TRBV19, the J gene TRBJ2-2; no clear D. Sequencing was performed on unsorted PBMCs, taken 5 to 5.5 years after starting antiretroviral therapy. Here the CDR3 DNA reads TGTGCCAGTAGTATATACAGCAACACCGGGGAGCTGTTTTTT. Amino acid sequence: CASSIYSNTGELFF.